A single sample is the source of the 31 T cell receptor beta chains below, sequenced in a study of shared clonotypes between healthy human individuals (dated by TCRdb to about 2020). To prepare the library, the immunoSEQ multiplex PCR assay was applied. Drawn from immuneACCESS, this table holds only the in-frame rearrangements with V and J called that TCRdb kept. Clones are partly lost; checked studies trace under half to an unresolved V gene and leave the rest unexplained. The sample table lists roughly 2.1 million clones, 85% to 95% of them with a count of one. The top ten hold roughly 1.7% of the sample. CD8 naive samples were obtained by positive selection for CCR7 among CD45RO-negative cells, yielding a CD45RA+CCR7+ population from which TemRA cells were excluded. The sequenced material came from naive CD8+ T cells from PBMCs. The intended sense of this specimen's cell subset or site label: CD45RA+CCR7+. These receptors all stem from a young man in good health. Some clones in this sample may be carry-over from other donors' samples.

The chain employs TRBV9 and TRBJ2-2, with TRBD1 matching over 7 bases. CDR3 size: 19 residues. The germline CDR1 and CDR2 sequences are SGDLS and YYNGEE. V lost 3 bases to trimming and J lost 0 bases; unmatched junction nucleotides: 14. The CDR3 region is CASSAVVRQGTANTGELFF. The CDR3 DNA follows: TGTGCCAGCAGCGCCGTAGTGAGACAGGGTACCGCGAACACCGGGGAGCTGTTTTTT.

The rearrangement joins TRBV4-3 to TRBJ1-6; D unclear. V dropped 3 bases and J dropped 8 bases, with 17 bases sitting between them. CDR3 length equals 16 residues. Germline CDR1 is LGHNA and CDR2 is YSLEER. In nucleotides, the CDR3 is TGCGCCAGCAGCCACCCCGGAGCGGGTATTCATTCACCCCTCCACTTT. It yields the protein CASSHPGAGIHSPLHF.

The chain is built from TRBV27 and TRBJ1-5, with D maybe TRBD1 (5 bases). The CDR3 extends over 18 amino acids. The germline V gene encodes CDR1 MNHEY and CDR2 SMNVEV (reference sequence). The V gene lost 1 base and the J gene lost 2 bases, with 18 bases spanning the gap. DNA of the CDR3: TGTGCCAGCAGTTTATTGGGGGTAGGAGGGGCCGGCAATCAGCCCCAGCATTTT. Protein product: CASSLLGVGGAGNQPQHF.

This clone was observed once. The chain carries TRBV28 and TRBJ1-2; no reliable D call. Germline lookup yields CDR1 MDHEN and CDR2 SYDVKM. With 3 bases removed from V and 1 base from J, the gap between germline ends came to 6 bases. CDR3 length equals 13 residues. CDR3 sequence: CASSFWGNYGYTF. In nucleotides, the CDR3 is TGTGCCAGCAGTTTTTGGGGTAACTATGGCTACACCTTC.

The CDR3 is CASSYSGPRTEAFF. In DNA form, the CDR3 reads TGTGCCAGCAGTTACTCAGGCCCCCGAACTGAAGCTTTCTTT. The chain employs TRBV6-5 and TRBJ1-1; no firm D call. The germline CDR1 and CDR2 sequences are MNHEY and SVGAGI. V gave up 0 bases and J gave up 5 bases, with 10 bases separating them. The length of the CDR3 is 14 residues.

The chain links TRBV6-5 to TRBJ2-7; a possible D gene is TRBD1 (5 bases). The CDR3 contains 15 residues. The ends were cut back, 3 bases at V and 2 bases at J, with 14 bases in the middle. The germline V gene has CDR1 MNHEY and CDR2 SVGAGI. CDR3 in amino acids: CASSYLETATYEQYF. Written as DNA, the CDR3 is TGTGCCAGCAGTTATCTGGAGACAGCAACCTACGAGCAGTACTTC.

The genes are TRBV5-1 and TRBJ2-3; 12 nucleotides line up with TRBD2. Germline trimming cut 7 bases from V and 4 bases from J; bases unmatched to any gene: 7. CDR1 and CDR2 from the germline V gene are SGHRS and YFSETQ. CDR3 length: 15 amino acids. The DNA of the CDR3 is TGCGCCAGCGCCCTACTAGCGGGAGGTGCAGATACGCAGTATTTT. This encodes CASALLAGGADTQYF.

The J gene is TRBJ2-7, the V gene TRBV11-3; D perhaps matches TRBD1 (5 bases). Germline V gives CDR1 SGHNT, CDR2 YENEEA. Trimming took 3 bases from V and 7 from J, leaving 13 bases between them. This CDR3 spans 13 amino acids. CDR3 nucleotide sequence: TGTGCCAGCAGCTTTACCCCAGGGTGGGAGCAGTACTTC. It translates to CASSFTPGWEQYF.

CDR3 sequence: CASSYNTDTQYF. The CDR3 DNA is TGTGCCAGCAGCTACAACACAGATACGCAGTATTTT. The V and J genes are TRBV9 and TRBJ2-3; D is unresolved. Looked up from germline, CDR1 is SGDLS and CDR2 is YYNGEE. The CDR3 spans 12 residues. Trimming pared 4 bases from V and 2 bases from J, leaving 5 bases between. The full variable domain, with the rest looked up from reference TRBV9 and TRBJ2-3, is DSGVTQTPKHLITATGQRVTLRCSPRSGDLSVYWYQQSLDQGLQFLIQYYNGEERAKGNILERFSAQQFPDLHSELNLSSLELGDSALYFCASSYNTDTQYFGPGTRLTVL.

This clone showed up just once. The V and J genes are TRBV10-3 and TRBJ1-1; 10 positions match TRBD1. Germline V gives CDR1 ENHRY, CDR2 SYGVKD. V lost 0 bases, J lost 1 base, and 8 bases stayed unmatched. The CDR3 length is 18 residues. The CDR3 coding sequence is TGTGCCATCAGTGAGTCGGGGCGACAGGGGGCCGAGAACACTGAAGCTTTCTTT. The encoded protein is CAISESGRQGAENTEAFF.

The chain recombines TRBV4-3 with TRBJ2-1; 10 nucleotides align to TRBD2. CDR1 LGHNA and CDR2 YSLEER come from the germline V gene. The CDR3 is made up of 15 amino acids. V was pared by 4 bases and J by 6 bases, with 6 bases of the junction left unmatched. CDR3 in amino acids: CASSPTSGLLNEQFF. CDR3 in DNA: TGCGCCAGCAGCCCGACTAGCGGGCTACTCAATGAGCAGTTCTTC.

The rearrangement links TRBV21-1 to TRBJ2-2; no DNA check was done on the table's D call, TRBD2. TRBV21-1 is a pseudogene locus. The CDR3 totals 18 residues. The CDR3 spells CASSAEASGSSGTGELFF. CDR3 nucleotides: TGTGCCAGCAGCGCCGAGGCTAGCGGGAGCTCTGGGACCGGGGAGCTGTTTTTT.

The table lists this clone with a count of one. The chain employs TRBV27 and TRBJ2-7; 11 positions match TRBD2. The V segment lost 3 bases and the J segment 9 bases; nucleotides outside the gene matches: 16. Germline V gene sequence: CDR1 MNHEY, CDR2 SMNVEV (reference sequence). CDR3 size: 17 residues. The CDR3 spells CASSLSGLAGGPVPQYF. CDR3 bases: TGTGCCAGCAGTTTGAGTGGGCTAGCGGGAGGCCCCGTCCCGCAGTACTTC.

This clone was recorded many times. Additional DNA sequences in this sample encode the identical CDR3. The chain joins TRBV2 to TRBJ2-3; TRBD2 matches at 9 bases. Germline CDR1 is SNHLY and CDR2 is FYNNEI. The CDR3 runs 15 residues. J gave up 0 bases and V 5 bases, and 3 bases lay outside the gene matches. The CDR3: CASSPGTSSTDTQYF. The CDR3 DNA reads TGTGCCAGCAGTCCCGGGACTAGCAGCACAGATACGCAGTATTTT.

The chain is built from TRBV4-1 and TRBJ2-5; D unclear. CDR1 is MGHRA, CDR2 YSYEKL, per germline. V was cut by 4 bases and J by 4 bases, with 13 bases left in between. The CDR3 sequence is 14 residues long. CDR3 residues: CASSPPGARETQYF. CDR3 coding DNA: TGCGCCAGCAGCCCCCCCGGCGCTAGAGAGACCCAGTACTTC.

This clone has a handful of counts. This chain uses TRBV28 with TRBJ1-1; the D is unclear. This CDR3 is 12 amino acids long. With 6 bases removed from V and 5 bases from J, the gap between germline ends came to 10 bases. Per germline, CDR1 MDHEN and CDR2 SYDVKM. This CDR3 is CASRRGGTEAFF. The CDR3 bases are TGTGCCAGCAGACGGGGAGGGACTGAAGCTTTCTTT. Full variable domain (outside the CDR3, taken from reference TRBV28 and TRBJ1-1): DVKVTQSSRYLVKRTGEKVFLECVQDMDHENMFWYRQDPGLGLRLIYFSYDVKMKEKGDIPEGYSVSREKKERFSLILESASTNQTSMYLCASRRGGTEAFFGQGTRLTVV.

This chain uses TRBV29-1 with TRBJ1-3; D gene unclear. CDR3 length: 13 amino acids. Trimming removed 4 bases from V and 0 bases from J, with 7 bases in between. Germline CDR1 is SQVTM and CDR2 is ANQGSEA. This chain's CDR3 is CSVVGPSGNTIYF. CDR3 nucleotide sequence: TGCAGCGTTGTCGGTCCCTCTGGAAACACCATATATTTT.

Turning to this clone: The sample carries other DNA sequences with the same CDR3. The genes are TRBV11-2 and TRBJ2-5; D is tentatively TRBD1 or TRBD2 (5 bases each). V lost 5 bases and J 1 base, leaving 11 bases between the germline ends. Germline-derived CDR1 and CDR2 are SGHAT and FQNNGV. There are 14 residues in the CDR3. CDR3 in DNA: TGTGCCAGCAGCCCTCGGGACGGCCAAGAGACCCAGTACTTC. It is translated as CASSPRDGQETQYF.

The chain links TRBV6-5 to TRBJ2-5; D tentatively reads TRBD1 or TRBD2 (6 bases each). Per germline, CDR1 MNHEY and CDR2 SVGAGI. The CDR3 runs 13 residues. The ends were cut back, 5 bases at V and 13 bases at J, with 20 bases in the middle. The CDR3 spells CASSLNGGADTYF. CDR3 sequence (DNA): TGTGCCAGCAGTCTCAACGGGGGCGCCGATACGTACTTC.

The chain carries TRBV29-1 and TRBJ2-5; D uncertain. The V end lost 0 bases, the J end lost 10 bases, and 21 bases lay between the germline ends. The germline V gene has CDR1 SQVTM and CDR2 ANQGSEA. This CDR3 contains 15 residues. In DNA, the CDR3 is TGCAGCGTTGAAGATCGGAGTAGCCCCGTCGTGAGCCAGTACTTC. Residues: CSVEDRSSPVVSQYF.

This chain links TRBV7-9 with TRBJ1-4; D perhaps matches TRBD1 (6 bases). Looked up from germline, CDR1 is SEHNR and CDR2 is FQNEAQ (reference sequence). This CDR3 spans 17 amino acids. V was shortened by 1 base and J by 4 bases, with 16 bases between the two germline ends. The CDR3 nucleotides are TGTGCCAGCAGCTTAGTATATGTGGGGGCCGTTAATGAAAAACTGTTTTTT. Amino acids: CASSLVYVGAVNEKLFF.

The gene calls are TRBV7-9 and TRBJ2-2; D is perhaps TRBD2 (6 bases). CDR3 length: 13 residues. The V gene lost 5 bases and the J gene lost 9 bases, with 13 bases spanning the gap. From germline, CDR1 is SEHNR and CDR2 FQNEAQ (reference sequence). The CDR3 region has the DNA TGTGCCAGCAGCCTCGGAGGGGTCAGGGAGCTGTTTTTT. Translated, it gives CASSLGGVRELFF.

The rearrangement links TRBV6-5 to TRBJ2-5; D is perhaps TRBD1 (6 bases). Trimming shortened V by 6 bases and J by 1 base, and 15 bases separated the two germline ends. Per the germline V gene, CDR1 is MNHEY and CDR2 is SVGAGI. The CDR3 is 15 amino acids. The chain's CDR3 is CASRPYTGLQETQYF. For the CDR3, the DNA is TGTGCCAGCAGACCGTATACAGGGCTCCAAGAGACCCAGTACTTC.

The V call is TRBV12-5, the J call TRBJ1-1, with 7 positions matching TRBD1. The CDR3 covers 14 residues. CDR1 LGHNT and CDR2 FRNRAP come from the germline V gene. The J segment lost 1 base and the V segment lost 8 bases, leaving 7 bases of the junction unmatched. The CDR3 reads CASRNSGGNTEAFF. CDR3 DNA sequence: TGTGCTAGTCGAAATTCAGGGGGGAACACTGAAGCTTTCTTT.

This sequence joins TRBV9 and TRBJ2-1, with D uncertain. The V gene's germline CDR1 is SGDLS and CDR2 YYNGEE. The CDR3 spans 16 residues. The V and J ends lost 1 base and 0 bases respectively, with 11 bases between them. CDR3 residues: CASSVMYSASYNEQFF. The CDR3, as DNA: TGTGCCAGCAGCGTAATGTACTCAGCCTCCTACAATGAGCAGTTCTTC.

The chain recombines TRBV27 with TRBJ2-5, with D possibly TRBD2 on 6 matching bases. Germline values: CDR1 MNHEY, CDR2 SMNVEV (reference sequence). This CDR3 spans 11 amino acids. Trimming left V 3 bases short and J 7 bases short, with 6 bases between. The CDR3 region is CASSFSGTQYF. CDR3 in DNA: TGTGCCAGCAGTTTTAGCGGGACCCAGTACTTC.

The genes are TRBV30 and TRBJ2-5; D remains ambiguous. This CDR3 has 15 residues. The V gene lost 1 base and the J gene lost 5 bases, with 17 bases spanning the gap. CDR1 is GTSNPN, CDR2 SVGIG, per germline (reference sequence). The CDR3 loop reads CAWSAPEGLGETQYF. The CDR3 DNA reads TGTGCCTGGAGTGCCCCCGAAGGCCTAGGGGAGACCCAGTACTTC. The variable domain in full, with the rest retrieved from reference TRBV30 and TRBJ2-5, is SQTIHQWPATLVQPVGSPLSLECTVEGTSNPNLYWYRQAAGRGLQLLFYSVGIGQISSEVPQNLSASRPQDRQFILSSKKLLLSDSGFYLCAWSAPEGLGETQYFGPGTRLLVL.

In its sample, this clone was seen once. The chain has TRBV28 and TRBJ2-7; 9 bases are shared with TRBD1. With V trimmed by 6 bases and J by 3 bases, 6 bases remained unmatched. The CDR3 is 14 residues long. The germline CDR1 and CDR2 sequences are MDHEN and SYDVKM. DNA for the CDR3: TGTGCCAGCAGAAGACAGGGGGGGGTCTACGAGCAGTACTTC. This translates into CASRRQGGVYEQYF.

This chain uses TRBV7-9 with TRBJ2-5, with D tentatively TRBD2 (6 bases). Germline V lookup: CDR1 SEHNR, CDR2 FQNEAQ (reference sequence). CDR3 length: 17 amino acids. Trimming pared 5 bases from V and 5 bases from J, leaving 24 bases between. CDR3 coding DNA: TGTGCCAGCAGCAACCCGTCAAGGGAGGTGGGTCTGGAGACCCAGTACTTC. It specifies CASSNPSREVGLETQYF.

The J gene is TRBJ2-1, the V gene TRBV6-1; the D gene is possibly TRBD2 (5 bases). This CDR3 region has 16 residues. The V gene lost 4 bases and the J gene lost 5 bases, with 18 bases spanning the gap. The germline V gene encodes CDR1 MNHNS and CDR2 SASEGT. CDR3 bases: TGTGCCAGCAGTGGCCGAAGTACGGGGAACGACAATGAGCAGTTCTTC. The encoded protein is CASSGRSTGNDNEQFF.

Details on this clone: Other DNA sequences in the sample encode the same CDR3. The V call is TRBV9, the J call TRBJ2-7; TRBD2 agrees at 8 bases. This CDR3 spans 15 amino acids. CDR1 and CDR2 (germline): SGDLS, YYNGEE. V lost 0 bases and J lost 1; bases outside the gene matches: 3. CDR3 in DNA: TGTGCCAGCAGCGTAGGAGCGGGAGAGTCCTACGAGCAGTACTTC. Translating gives CASSVGAGESYEQYF.